This T cell receptor (beta chain) was sequenced for a study of response to subunit inactivated influenza vaccine (dated by TCRdb to the late 2010s). Notes on the research overall: Deep quantitative profiling of the T cell receptor repertoire was used in the study to follow responses to a trivalent subunit inactivated influenza vaccine.

What the research found in general, with its limitations: The authors suggested that each seasonal influenza vaccination may recruit only a limited number of new T cells.

Libraries were prepared through RT-PCR. Sequenced using an Illumina HiSeq 2500. TCRdb reanalyzed the raw reads on its own, using fastp at Q25 for trimming and MiXCR for clone calling, and kept in-frame beta chains. CDR3 protein sequences are deduplicated, and each keeps its most common genes and DNA. This sample holds under 850,000 distinct CDR3 sequences; less than 20% were observed only once. Together, the top ten hold about a tenth of the sample. This clonotype has only a few counts. Its antigen is still unknown. Base qualities were left out, and no much larger clone turns up one base away. CDR1 and CDR2, looked up from the germline V gene, are SGHNT and YENEEA. At the junction V is shortened by 1 base and J by 3 bases; bases outside the gene matches: 6. From its cysteine to its phenylalanine, the CDR3 spans 15 amino acids. The entry retains the CDR3 DNA only, 45 bases that are in frame from base 1.

The sequences come from PBMCs from blood, collected roughly 5 days after vaccination. The TCR comes from a man aged 45 to 65 who received an inactivated influenza vaccine. Donor details come from another sample of the same person, matched by shared clones. The chain is made from TRBV11-3 and TRBJ2-7, with 7 central nucleotides matching TRBD2. CDR3 sequence: CASSLGASGDYEQYF. In nucleotide form, the sequence is TGTGCCAGCAGCTTAGGTGCTAGCGGAGACTACGAGCAGTACTTC.